This T cell receptor beta chain derives from a study of metastatic and nonmetastatic thyroid tumors. TCRdb reprocessed the PCR reads via MiXCR. The sample has tens of thousands of clones; roughly a fifth are singletons. This clone was detected ten times or more. The germline CDR1 and CDR2 sequences are SGHNT and YENEEA. Trimming shortened V by 3 bases and J by 4 bases, and 6 bases separated the two germline ends. This CDR3 has 13 amino acids. Treatment of any kind had been given to no patient before thyroid surgery. The V and J genes are TRBV11-3 and TRBJ2-2, with a tentative D call TRBD1 (6 bases). The receptor was derived from a female donor with papillary thyroid cancer or a benign thyroid nodule (not recorded which). Some clones in this sample may be carry-over from other donors' samples. The sample taken for sequencing was blood. The CDR3: CASSLDSTGELFF. DNA for the CDR3: TGTGCCAGCAGCTTGGACAGCACCGGGGAGCTGTTTTTT.